A selection of T cell receptor beta chains follows, all from one sample in a study of early T cells in non-severe SARS-CoV-2 infection. TCRdb recomputed calls from the 5' RACE reads with MiXCR, one row per CDR3 protein. The sample has about 90,000 distinct CDR3 sequences, around 15% seen once. The sequencing input was whole blood. Receptors originate from an adult who was a healthcare worker with PCR-confirmed SARS-CoV-2 infection or an uninfected control (not recorded which). Each CDR3 is given with its conserved first and last residue. D genes are given only for firm matches.

CDR3 | D | V | length
CASSPPLRTDGYTF | - | TRBV18 | 14
CASSQNRTGNTEAFF | TRBD1 | TRBV7-8 | 15
CASSLDNFRQETQYF | - | TRBV11-3 | 15
CASSLPGLSYEQYF | - | TRBV5-1 | 14
CSARALSGGPPYNEQFF | - | TRBV20-1 | 17
CASSEFNEQFF | - | TRBV25-1 | 11
CASSPQGSEQYF | - | TRBV18 | 12
CASNPEGTTYNEQFF | TRBD2 | TRBV5-5 | 15
CASRSIRDRYLANGYTF | TRBD1 | TRBV28 | 17
CASSLTGPNNEQFF | - | TRBV28 | 14
CASSAANGLDYEQYF | TRBD2 | TRBV9 | 15
CAISSGTSGRRNDEQFF | TRBD2 | TRBV10-3 | 17
CASSLGQGISEAFF | - | TRBV7-6 | 14
CASSSGTHSGTQYF | - | TRBV7-9 | 14
CASSGMAGQETQYF | - | TRBV5-4 | 14
CASSQGAGVTPNYGYTF | TRBD1 | TRBV13 | 17
CSVVQGGANTGELFF | TRBD1 | TRBV29-1 | 15
CAISASTGAQAGPSSYNEQFF | TRBD2 | TRBV10-3 | 21
CASRAGSNEQYF | - | TRBV19 | 12
CASSTIGRKMEETQYF | - | TRBV27 | 16
CASSQDAGPNEKLFF | - | TRBV14 | 15
CASRGQGMWEQYF | TRBD1 | TRBV28 | 13
CASSLARDLEKLFF | - | TRBV7-8 | 14
CSASRGLTDTQYF | - | TRBV20-1 | 13
CASSSGQGITNEKLFF | TRBD1 | TRBV5-4 | 16
CASSEEGEGYNEQFF | - | TRBV2 | 15
CASRQGQGYEQYF | TRBD1 | TRBV10-2 | 13
CSAISYRDRDNTDTQYF | - | TRBV20-1 | 17
CASSEAPDTDTQYF | - | TRBV6-1 | 14
CASSKGLAGEYQETQYF | TRBD2 | TRBV5-4 | 17
CASSYAGRGNNEQFF | TRBD2 | TRBV6-5 | 15
CSVEGHSDTDTQYF | - | TRBV29-1 | 14